Listed below are T cell receptor beta chains from one sample, sequenced in a study of blood T cell repertoires in COVID-19. TCRdb's copy holds only in-frame clones and misses some; the assay was immunoSEQ multiplex PCR. Among around 60,000 clones listed, 80% to 90% were seen once. The sample comprised peripheral blood. The origin of the receptors is a woman aged 55-70 years with COVID-19, enrolled during active disease. Both conserved end residues are part of each CDR3. Each record gives: V gene, CDR3 length, J gene, CDR3 protein.

>TRBV18|15|TRBJ1-5
CASSPRGTGNQPQHF
>TRBV28|14|TRBJ2-7
CASRRRDNSYEQYF
>TRBV6-2/TRBV6-3|16|TRBJ2-1
CASSYEKLAMWNEQFF
>TRBV18|15|TRBJ2-7
CASSNTGTGAHEQYF
>TRBV6-5|13|TRBJ1-1
CASHPTINTEAFF
>TRBV27|16|TRBJ2-3
CASSSGRRAGTDTQYF
>TRBV10-2|16|TRBJ1-2
CASSEVGDRGNYGYTF
>TRBV19|16|TRBJ1-3
CASSTYRDSSGNTIYF
>TRBV7-2|19|TRBJ2-3
CASSLKGPRASARTDTQYF
>TRBV5-1|14|TRBJ1-2
CASSLVQGGSGYTF
>TRBV7-2|17|TRBJ1-1
CASSFQGQVGSRFEAFF
>TRBV27|14|TRBJ2-7
CASSLWDRGGEQYF
>TRBV11-2|14|TRBJ2-5
CASSFGLTQETQYF
>TRBV13|15|TRBJ1-5
CASSLKGRGDQPQHF
>TRBV6-2/TRBV6-3|16|TRBJ1-2
CASSYTGTGRINGYTF
>TRBV10-3|13|TRBJ1-2
CAISEYRENGYTF
>TRBV7-2|13|TRBJ1-3
CASSANGGNTIYF
>TRBV28|15|TRBJ2-6
CASSLVSSGANVLTF
>TRBV18|17|TRBJ2-1
CASSLEAGTGGFNEQFF
>TRBV19|14|TRBJ1-2
CASSIAGGGDGYTF
>TRBV28|12|TRBJ2-7
CASSLPGQGPSF
>TRBV6-6|16|TRBJ1-4
CASSWGQGATNEKLFF
>TRBV30|13|TRBJ2-2
CAWVTGGAGELFF
>TRBV4-2|14|TRBJ2-7
CASSPRILTYEQYF
>TRBV2|10|TRBJ2-1
CASGGNEQFF
>TRBV10-2|13|TRBJ2-7
CASSAGINYEQYF
>TRBV12-3/TRBV12-4|13|TRBJ1-4
CASRSGGNEKLFF
>TRBV12-5|12|TRBJ2-1
CASGFLEGEQFF
>TRBV19|14|TRBJ1-6
CASSNGPGNSPLHF
>TRBV4-2|16|TRBJ2-3
CASSQGGGRSADTQYF
>TRBV6-5|15|TRBJ2-7
CASNIRPDSGNEQYF
>TRBV29-1|13|TRBJ2-2
CSGGTSGTGELFF
>TRBV2|15|TRBJ1-4
CASSEEGTGNEKLFF
>TRBV18|15|TRBJ1-3
CASSPLQNSGNTIYF
>TRBV4-1|18|TRBJ1-2
CASSQDSHEAGHSYGYTF
>TRBV3-1/TRBV3-2|17|TRBJ2-2
CASSQKGLAGVSGELFF
>TRBV3-1/TRBV3-2|16|TRBJ2-3
CASSPTTSESTDTQYF
>TRBV19|16|TRBJ1-4
CASSTSRTGRNEKLFF
>TRBV30|13|TRBJ1-1
CAWDTQGNTEAFF
>TRBV18|14|TRBJ2-5
CASSPRTGQETQYF
>TRBV7-9|15|TRBJ2-7
CASSRTSGRAYEQYF
>TRBV27|14|TRBJ2-7
CASSLGGRDYEQYF
>TRBV19|14|TRBJ2-7
CASSRTSGTYEQYF
>TRBV3-1/TRBV3-2|16|TRBJ2-3
CASSQLAGTSTDTQYF